The TCR beta chain under discussion was sequenced for a study of T cell responses to AZD1222 COVID-19 vaccine (dated by TCRdb to 2020 to 2022). Background for the entire study: AZD1222 recipients given second doses at about 4 weeks or at about 12 weeks were pooled, since spike-specific TCR depth and breadth were not found to differ between the two schedules. Enrollment into the trials was organized by age into subgroups of 18-55, 56-69 and 70-plus years, and those subgroups contained roughly 140, 27 and 60 TCR-sequenced participants, respectively. TCR sequencing covered some 240 trial participants: 200 to 220 given two doses of AZD1222 and around 25 given two doses of MenACWY control vaccine.

The sample's time point label, in plain terms: baseline before first vaccination. Vaccinee samples came from UK trials COV001 and COV002, including a single-blind randomized controlled phase 2/3 trial of AZD1222 (ChAdOx1 nCoV-19) in healthy adults. For TCRbeta chain sequencing, PBMC samples were collected from trial participants at day 0 and at day 28 after the second dose. Findings and caveats that apply to the study as a whole: Because no day 14 peak-response samples were available, repertoires were characterized only after the peak T cell response. Conclusions about previously exposed vaccinees were limited because only five to seven AZD1222 recipients were SARS-CoV-2 seropositive at baseline. Nearly half of unique spike-specific TCRs reportedly recognized epitopes outside regions mutated in the B.1.351 and B.1.1.7 variants. The 56-69-year group was small, and its depth increase did not reach significance, likely because of low power. The whole spike protein was spanned by vaccine-associated CD4 TCRs, and dominant responses were seen in regions 160-218 and 743-854. After two AZD1222 doses, both the breadth and the depth of spike-specific TCRs were significantly higher than at day 0 and than in MenACWY recipients. Participants were mostly white British and included more females than males, and it was suggested by the authors that clonal diversity may have been underestimated.

The CDR3 regions of human TCRbeta chains were subjected to immunosequencing. For the original study's pipeline: TCRs in the repertoires were matched against a reference library of SARS-CoV-2-specific TCRs that had been generated with the MIRA antigen-specificity platform. Breadth meant the fraction of unique TCRs that were SARS-CoV-2-associated, whereas depth meant the fraction of total T cells that were SARS-CoV-2-associated. Each spike-specific TCR was assigned to its reactive spike region and to a CD4 or CD8 class using the MIRA data. Log10-transformed breadth and depth values were compared by one-way ANOVA with Sidak's multiple comparisons tests. This is the immuneACCESS table as TCRdb keeps it, with only in-frame sequences that have V and J called. A part of the clones is gone; compared with another copy, unresolved V genes explain less than half, and the rest is unexplained. V and J calls and clone size are as listed in that table; D and trimming were resolved from the DNA. This sample has around 130,000 clones in its table, and 80% to 95% of those were observed once. Together, the top ten hold 3.1% of the sample.

The CDR3 goes from the cysteine to the phenylalanine over 15 residues. The sequence is cut down to CDR3 DNA, 45 bases in frame from base 1. CDR1 and CDR2 are drawn from the germline V gene: SGHRS, YFSETQ. Germline trimming amounts to 4 bases on V and 4 bases on J, with 9 as the count of junction bases outside the gene matches. This clone was counted between two and nine times. The specificity of this receptor is unknown. Base qualities are not recorded, but no much larger clone differs from it by a single base. This clonotype was obtained from an adult in good health. This sample comprised peripheral blood, obtained on day 0 of AZD1222 vaccination. The rearrangement combines TRBV5-1 with TRBJ1-2, with 8 bases matching TRBD1. The CDR3 is CASSQGTGLFYGYTF. The bases read TGCGCCAGCAGCCAAGGGACAGGACTTTTCTATGGCTACACCTTC.